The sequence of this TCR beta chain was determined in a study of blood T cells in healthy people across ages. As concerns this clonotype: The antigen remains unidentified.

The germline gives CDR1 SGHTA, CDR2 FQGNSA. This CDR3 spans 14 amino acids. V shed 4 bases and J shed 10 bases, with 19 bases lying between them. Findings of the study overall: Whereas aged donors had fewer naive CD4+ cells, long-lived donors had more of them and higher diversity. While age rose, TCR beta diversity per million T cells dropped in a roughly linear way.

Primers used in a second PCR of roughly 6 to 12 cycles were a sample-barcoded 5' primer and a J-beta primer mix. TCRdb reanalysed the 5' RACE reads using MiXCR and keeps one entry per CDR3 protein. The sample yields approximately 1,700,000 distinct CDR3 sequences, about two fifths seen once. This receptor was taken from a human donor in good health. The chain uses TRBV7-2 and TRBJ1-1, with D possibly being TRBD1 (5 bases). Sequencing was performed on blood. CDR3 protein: CASSYLPQGQGAFF. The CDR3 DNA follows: TGTGCCAGCAGCTACTTACCACAAGGGCAGGGAGCTTTCTTT. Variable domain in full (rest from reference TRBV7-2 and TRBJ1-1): GAGVSQSPSNKVTEKGKDVELRCDPISGHTALYWYRQSLGQGLEFLIYFQGNSAPDKSGLPSDRFSAERTGGSVSTLTIQRTQQEDSAVYLCASSYLPQGQGAFFGQGTRLTVV.